A selection of T cell receptor beta chains follows, all from one sample in a study of blood T cell repertoires in COVID-19. Repertoires were generated with immunoSEQ multiplex PCR, while TCRdb's copy carries only in-frame clones and drops some. The sample has 270,000 or so clones, about four fifths seen once. Sequencing used peripheral blood. The receptors here all came from a young woman with acute or convalescent COVID-19. The CDR3 runs from the conserved cysteine through the conserved F or W. A D gene is named only where the DNA matches it firmly. Only some rows state a clone size, as once, few, many or a class for expanded clones.

TRBD2	.	TRBV30	TRBJ2-7	TGTGCCTCGGGGGGGCAGACCAAAGCTTTC	CASGGQTKAF
.	.	TRBV7-6	TRBJ1-1	TGTGCCAGCAGCTTACGGTACGGGGGTCGGGACACTGAAGCTTTCTTT	CASSLRYGGRDTEAFF
TRBD2	.	TRBV27	TRBJ2-7	TGTGCCAGCAGTCCCACGGGACTAGCGGGACTCCAGTACTTC	CASSPTGLAGLQYF
TRBD1	.	TRBV18	TRBJ2-1	TGTGCCAGCTCACAGACAGGGGGTTCGAATGAGCAGTTCTTC	CASSQTGGSNEQFF
.	.	TRBV29-1	TRBJ1-1	TGCAGCGCCCGTGGGGGGGTCCCTGAAGCTTTCTTT	CSARGGVPEAFF
.	.	TRBV11-2	TRBJ2-1	TGTGCCAGCAGCTTAGAGGTAGCAGAGCAGTTCTTC	CASSLEVAEQFF
TRBD1	once	TRBV6-5	TRBJ1-4	TGTGCCAGCAGGGACAGGGGGGAAGATGAAAAACTGTTTTTT	CASRDRGEDEKLFF
.	.	TRBV11-2	TRBJ1-4	TGTGCCAGCATGACACGATGGACAGACTCAACTAATGAAAAACTGTTTTTT	CASMTRWTDSTNEKLFF
TRBD2	.	TRBV7-9	TRBJ2-2	TGTGCCAGCAGCCCAACACCCGCGGGGGTGAACACCGGGGAGCTGTTTTTT	CASSPTPAGVNTGELFF
.	once	TRBV19	TRBJ1-1	TGTGCCAGCCAGGCCGTTCAATACACTGAAGCTTTCTTT	CASQAVQYTEAFF
.	once	TRBV3-1/TRBV3-2	TRBJ2-2	TGTGCCAGCAACTTGGTCGGGAACACCGGGGAGCTGTTTTTT	CASNLVGNTGELFF
.	.	TRBV27	TRBJ2-7	TGTGCCAGCACAACCGGTACACAGGACTCCTACGAGCAGTACTTC	CASTTGTQDSYEQYF
.	.	TRBV5-5	TRBJ1-1	TGTGCCAGCAGCTGGGTTGGCGGGGAGAACACTGAAGCTTTCTTT	CASSWVGGENTEAFF
.	.	TRBV7-2	TRBJ2-3	TGTGCCAGCAGCTTAGTAGTCAGCACAGATACGCAGTATTTT	CASSLVVSTDTQYF
.	.	TRBV6-2/TRBV6-3	TRBJ2-7	TGTGCCAGCAGTTACTCTCTAGCTGTCTACGAGCAGTACTTC	CASSYSLAVYEQYF
.	.	TRBV21-1	TRBJ2-3	TGTGCCAGCAGCAAATTAGGGGCGGGAACAAACACAGATACGCAGTATTTT	CASSKLGAGTNTDTQYF
.	.	TRBV12-2	TRBJ1-2	TGTGCAAGTCGCAGGACAGGTCCTAGGGGTAACTATGGCTACACCTTC	CASRRTGPRGNYGYTF
.	once	TRBV7-9	TRBJ2-7	TGTGCCAGCTGTTGGGACAACTACGAGCAGTACTTC	CASCWDNYEQYF
.	.	TRBV4-1	TRBJ2-3	TGCGCCAGCAGCCAAGATTATGTTTCAGATACGCAGTATTTT	CASSQDYVSDTQYF
.	.	TRBV5-1	TRBJ1-3	TGCGCCAGCAGCTCCGGACACTCTGGAAACACCATATATTTT	CASSSGHSGNTIYF
.	.	TRBV3-1/TRBV3-2	TRBJ2-3	TGTGCCAGCAAGAGTCAGGGTCTTGGCACAGATACGCAGTATTTT	CASKSQGLGTDTQYF
TRBD1	.	TRBV27	TRBJ2-2	TGTGCCAGCAGGACAGGGCCTAGCGGGGAGCTGTTTTTT	CASRTGPSGELFF
.	.	TRBV30	TRBJ1-6	TGTGCCTGGAGTGTGAACTTATTATCGAGCTCCTATAATTCACCCCTCCACTTT	CAWSVNLLSSSYNSPLHF
.	.	TRBV27	TRBJ2-3	TGTGCCAGCAGTTCGAACGCCTATCGTACGCAGTATTTT	CASSSNAYRTQYF
TRBD2	.	TRBV6-5	TRBJ2-7	TGTGCCAGCAGCCCAACCGGGACTAGCGGCTACGAGCAGTACTTC	CASSPTGTSGYEQYF
.	.	TRBV11-2	TRBJ2-5	TGTGCCAGCAGCTACCAGGGGAAGGGAGAGACCCAGTACTTC	CASSYQGKGETQYF
.	.	TRBV18	TRBJ2-6	TGTGCCAGCTCACTCCCGGTGGTTGGGGCCAACGTCCTGACTTTC	CASSLPVVGANVLTF
.	.	TRBV30	TRBJ1-5	TGTGCCTGGAGTGCCGGGTTAAGCGGCAATCAGCCCCAGCATTTT	CAWSAGLSGNQPQHF
TRBD1	.	TRBV3-1/TRBV3-2	TRBJ2-1	TGTGCCAGCAGCCGCCACTCAGGGGGTAGGTACAATGAGCAGTTCTTC	CASSRHSGGRYNEQFF
TRBD1	.	TRBV13	TRBJ2-5	TGTGCCAGCTCGGCGACAGGGGCCCGAGAAGAGACCCAGTACTTC	CASSATGAREETQYF
.	.	TRBV6-6	TRBJ2-5	TGTGCCAGCAACCGTCCGGAGCTCCAAGAGACCCAGTACTTC	CASNRPELQETQYF
TRBD2	.	TRBV3-1/TRBV3-2	TRBJ2-1	TGTGCCAGCAGCCAAGAAGGCGGGGGGGGTGAGCAGTTCTTC	CASSQEGGGGEQFF
TRBD1	.	TRBV19	TRBJ2-2	TGTGCCAGTAGGGTCACCGGGACAGGGGCGAACACCGGGGAGCTGTTTTTT	CASRVTGTGANTGELFF
TRBD1	.	TRBV4-2	TRBJ2-7	TGTGCCAGCAGCCTTTGGACAGGGCTAAGCTCCTACGAGCAGTACTTC	CASSLWTGLSSYEQYF
TRBD1	.	TRBV5-4	TRBJ2-6	TGTGCCAGCAGCCCTATCGGGACAGGAGACTCTGGGGCCAACGTCCTGACTTTC	CASSPIGTGDSGANVLTF
TRBD1	once	TRBV28	TRBJ1-6	TGTGCCAGCAGTTTGCCCAGGGGGCTTTCACCCCTCCACTTT	CASSLPRGLSPLHF
.	.	TRBV18	TRBJ2-1	TGTGCCAGCTCACCCGGGGGAGGTGAGCAGTTCTTC	CASSPGGGEQFF
TRBD1	.	TRBV19	TRBJ1-2	TGTGCCAGTAGTATCTATCCGGGACAGGGACTTGCTAACTATGGCTACACCTTC	CASSIYPGQGLANYGYTF
TRBD2	.	TRBV7-7	TRBJ2-1	TGTGCTAGCAGCTTATCCGGACTAGCGGGAGAGCAGTTCTTC	CASSLSGLAGEQFF
.	many	TRBV24-1	TRBJ2-1	TGTGCCACCAGCGACAGAATCCTCCCCAATGAGCAGTTCTTC	CATSDRILPNEQFF
TRBD2	.	TRBV11-3	TRBJ2-1	TGTGCCAGCAGTCCAACACCGGGACTAGCGATAAATGAGCAGTTCTTC	CASSPTPGLAINEQFF
TRBD1	.	TRBV24-1	TRBJ2-1	TGTGCCACCAGTGATGCCGGGACAGGGGGCGCGGGCTCCTACAATGAGCAGTTCTTC	CATSDAGTGGAGSYNEQFF
.	few	TRBV4-1	TRBJ2-1	TGCGCCAGCAGCCCCGGTGGGAGCGGATCACCCTTCAATGAGCAGTTCTTC	CASSPGGSGSPFNEQFF
TRBD2	.	TRBV5-6	TRBJ2-1	TGTGCCAGCAGCCGGCGGACTAGCGGGAGTTCCCCCAATGAGCAGTTCTTC	CASSRRTSGSSPNEQFF
TRBD2	.	TRBV9	TRBJ2-7	TGTGCCAGCAGCGTAGGAGGGACTAGCGGGTACGAGCAGTACTTC	CASSVGGTSGYEQYF
.	.	TRBV24-1	TRBJ2-1	TGTGCCACCGGGACTTGGGGGTACAATGAGCAGTTCTTC	CATGTWGYNEQFF
TRBD1	.	TRBV5-1	TRBJ2-1	TGCGCCAGCAGCTTGGATGACAGGGCCTTCCAGTTCTTC	CASSLDDRAFQFF
.	.	TRBV5-1	TRBJ1-6	TGCGCCAGCAGCCCACAAGGCAGCGGATATAATTCACCCCTCCACTTT	CASSPQGSGYNSPLHF
.	few	TRBV24-1	TRBJ1-5	TGTGCCACCAGTGGGTCAGGGATCAATCAGCCCCAGCATTTT	CATSGSGINQPQHF
.	.	TRBV6-2/TRBV6-3	TRBJ1-6	TGTGCCAGCAGTTCCTACTATACCGAGGTTGGTTCACCCCTCCACTTT	CASSSYYTEVGSPLHF
.	.	TRBV30	TRBJ2-7	TGTGCCTGGAGCACTTCCTACGAGCAGTACTTC	CAWSTSYEQYF